The rows below give T cell receptor beta chains drawn from one sample of a study of pediatric ulcerative colitis. The method was immunoSEQ multiplex PCR; TCRdb's version includes in-frame clones alone and lacks a portion of them. The sample shows about 60,000 clones, approximately 87% of them seen only once. What was sequenced was blood. These receptors all stem from a boy under 18 who was a control in a study of pediatric ulcerative colitis. Both conserved end residues are part of each CDR3. The D gene is left open where the match is weak. Size is omitted from some rows. Given values are once, few, many or a class for expanded clones.

V gene: TRBV15; D gene: NA; J gene: TRBJ2-2; clone size: few; CDR3 length: 16; CDR3 DNA: TGTGCCACCAGCAGAGAGTCGGGACAGAACACCGGGGAGCTGTTTTTT; CDR3 protein: CATSRESGQNTGELFF
V gene: TRBV7-8; D gene: NA; J gene: TRBJ2-2; clone size: NA; CDR3 length: 16; CDR3 DNA: TGTGCCAGCAGCTTAGTCGGCAAACCCCCCACCGGGGAGCTGTTTTTT; CDR3 protein: CASSLVGKPPTGELFF
V gene: TRBV7-2; D gene: TRBD1; J gene: TRBJ1-3; clone size: NA; CDR3 length: 14; CDR3 DNA: TGTGCCAGCAGCTTCGACAGGGCTGGAAACACCATATATTTT; CDR3 protein: CASSFDRAGNTIYF
V gene: TRBV7-9; D gene: NA; J gene: TRBJ1-1; clone size: once; CDR3 length: 14; CDR3 DNA: TGTGCCAGCAGCCCCGTAGCTAGTCCCACTGAAGCTTTCTTT; CDR3 protein: CASSPVASPTEAFF
V gene: TRBV5-1; D gene: NA; J gene: TRBJ2-5; clone size: NA; CDR3 length: 17; CDR3 DNA: TGCGCCAGCAGCGTGCGGGGGACAACGCCAAACCAAGAGACCCAGTACTTC; CDR3 protein: CASSVRGTTPNQETQYF
V gene: TRBV27; D gene: NA; J gene: TRBJ1-1; clone size: NA; CDR3 length: 16; CDR3 DNA: TGTGCCAGCAGCCGAATCAACCTGACGGTGAACACTGAAGCTTTCTTT; CDR3 protein: CASSRINLTVNTEAFF
V gene: TRBV7-9; D gene: TRBD1; J gene: TRBJ2-2; clone size: NA; CDR3 length: 17; CDR3 DNA: TGTGCCAGCAGCGCAAAAACCGGGACAGTAGGGACCGGGGAGCTGTTTTTT; CDR3 protein: CASSAKTGTVGTGELFF
V gene: TRBV4-1; D gene: NA; J gene: TRBJ2-7; clone size: NA; CDR3 length: 15; CDR3 DNA: TGCGCCAGCAGCCAAGAAGACCGGAATAACTACGAGCAGTACTTC; CDR3 protein: CASSQEDRNNYEQYF
V gene: TRBV9; D gene: NA; J gene: TRBJ1-2; clone size: NA; CDR3 length: 12; CDR3 DNA: TGTGCCAGCAGCGTCGGGGAAGGTGGCTACACCTTC; CDR3 protein: CASSVGEGGYTF
V gene: TRBV4-3; D gene: NA; J gene: TRBJ1-4; clone size: NA; CDR3 length: 15; CDR3 DNA: TGCGCCAGCAGCCAAGACCGGACAACTAATGAAAAACTGTTTTTT; CDR3 protein: CASSQDRTTNEKLFF